A selection of T cell receptor beta chains follows, all from one sample in a study of blood T cell repertoires in COVID-19. Profiling relied on immunoSEQ multiplex PCR, and the TCRdb table lists in-frame clones only, not all of them. The sample holds hundreds of thousands of clones, roughly 90% seen once. Sequencing input: peripheral blood. Every receptor here comes from a man aged 60 to 69 with COVID-19, enrolled during active disease. The conserved cysteine and the conserved F or W are not part of the CDR3 here.

V	J	CDR3
TRBV7-8	TRBJ2-1	ASSPGPGNVNEQF
TRBV3-1/TRBV3-2	TRBJ1-5	ASSQEKGISNQPQH
TRBV27	TRBJ1-5	ASSSRGGQPQH
TRBV5-1	TRBJ1-1	ASSRTGGTEAF
TRBV24-1	TRBJ2-1	ATSEPSGSYNEQF
TRBV18	TRBJ2-7	ASSPDRSSYEQY
TRBV9	TRBJ2-1	ASSVGGTGFGDEQF
TRBV7-8	TRBJ2-7	ASSLRDRREQY
TRBV7-2	TRBJ1-2	ASSLVPAAGYGYT
TRBV6-5	TRBJ2-5	ASIEVAGAPEY
TRBV12-1	TRBJ2-1	ASSARFSGGPAPYNEQF
TRBV6-1	TRBJ1-5	ASSEQGSQPQH
TRBV4-2	TRBJ2-5	ASSQDPQGEQETQY
TRBV4-1	TRBJ1-5	ASSQVYRGRNQPQH
TRBV28	TRBJ2-7	ASSSGQGAPSEQY
TRBV3-1/TRBV3-2	TRBJ2-1	ASSQAGVGNEQF
TRBV4-2	TRBJ2-3	ASSQDQASADTQY
TRBV10-3	TRBJ1-1	AISEQGAQGTEAF
TRBV5-1	TRBJ1-1	ASKQSTEAF
TRBV5-1	TRBJ2-5	ASSLPEETQY
TRBV5-4	TRBJ2-6	ASSFGPPRGLPSGANVLT
TRBV7-6	TRBJ1-4	ASSLAGGAPEKLF
TRBV4-2	TRBJ1-2	ASSQTGEGTGIYGYT
TRBV6-2/TRBV6-3	TRBJ1-2	ASSYSEGGNYGYT
TRBV9	TRBJ2-4	ASSPGVPLAKNIQY
TRBV27	TRBJ1-4	ASSFNRGGEKLF
TRBV7-3	TRBJ2-1	ASSLTGGVNEQF
TRBV12-5	TRBJ2-2	ASGRTGELF
TRBV3-1/TRBV3-2	TRBJ1-1	ASSRGTANTEAF
TRBV5-4	TRBJ2-1	ASSLGGSSYNEQF
TRBV12-3/TRBV12-4	TRBJ1-2	ASSFAPVDGYT
TRBV4-3	TRBJ2-7	ASSQSEGDEQY
TRBV29-1	TRBJ2-7	SARNGQGGGYEQY
TRBV4-3	TRBJ1-6	ASSQDLAGANSPLH
TRBV5-4	TRBJ1-1	ASSLRGPGTEAF
TRBV30	TRBJ2-1	AWSLPGTSGPPGGQF
TRBV21-1	TRBJ1-6	ASSGLQGPYNSPLH
TRBV5-1	TRBJ2-2	ASSARSGQGTTGELF
TRBV9	TRBJ2-1	ATSGVGGTEQF
TRBV2	TRBJ2-1	ASSPLETSGYNEQF
TRBV19	TRBJ2-1	ASSPGQDYNEQF
TRBV5-1	TRBJ2-1	ASSLVDRGLNNEQF
TRBV19	TRBJ2-7	ASSTDRSYEQY
TRBV19	TRBJ1-1	ASSTRGAWNTEAF
TRBV4-2	TRBJ2-3	ASSQDLAGVSLAQY
TRBV21-1	TRBJ2-7	ASSKVGGCSYEQY
TRBV3-1/TRBV3-2	TRBJ1-1	ASTKNQNTEAF
TRBV28	TRBJ1-4	ASSLGEGKGEKLF